The present T cell receptor (beta chain) was sequenced within a study of T cells expressing NK-cell markers. This CDR3 is 16 amino acids long. 5'RACE template switching with UMIs generated TCR beta cDNA. Reanalyzing the 5' RACE reads, TCRdb keeps one entry per CDR3 protein, without DNA. This repertoire comprises some 450,000 distinct CDR3 sequences; its ten largest clones make up roughly 7.2%. This clonotype was obtained from a woman between 18 and 70 years old in good health. The sequencing input was blood T cells: a sorted CD56 or NKG2C T cell subset, CD4+ or CD8+ T cells, or bulk PBMC T cells (not recorded which). This chain links TRBV12-3 or TRBV12-4 with TRBJ2-5; there is no DNA to check the TCRdb D call of TRBD1. CDR3 sequence reads: CASRGTGTAAEETQYF.